The T cell receptor beta chain described here comes from a study of blood T cell repertoires in COVID-19. TCRdb keeps only in-frame clones here, not all; method: immunoSEQ multiplex PCR. The sample shows fewer than 40,000 clones, over 75% of them seen only once. This CDR3 spans 15 amino acids. J lost 6 bases, V lost 2 bases, and 6 bases had no gene match. Germline loops: CDR1 KGHSH, CDR2 LQKENI. This clone has a handful of counts. This chain joins TRBV18 and TRBJ2-7; 11 bases align to TRBD1. This receptor was obtained from a man in his sixties or seventies with COVID-19, enrolled during active disease. Material: peripheral blood. CDR3 bases: TGTGCCAGCTCACCATTGAAGGGGACAGGGGGCGAGCAGTACTTC. This codes for CASSPLKGTGGEQYF.